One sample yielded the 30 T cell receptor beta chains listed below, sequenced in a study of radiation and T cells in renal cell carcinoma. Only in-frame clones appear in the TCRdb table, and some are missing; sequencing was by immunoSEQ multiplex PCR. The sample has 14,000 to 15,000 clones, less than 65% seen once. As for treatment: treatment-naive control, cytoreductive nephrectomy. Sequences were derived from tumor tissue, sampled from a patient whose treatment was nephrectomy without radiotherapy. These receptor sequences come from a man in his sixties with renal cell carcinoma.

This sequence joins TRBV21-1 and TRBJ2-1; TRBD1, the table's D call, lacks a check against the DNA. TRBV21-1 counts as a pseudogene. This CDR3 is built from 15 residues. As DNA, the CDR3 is TGTGCCAGCAGCAATGACAGGGGCTCCTACAATGAGCAGTTCTTC. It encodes CASSNDRGSYNEQFF.

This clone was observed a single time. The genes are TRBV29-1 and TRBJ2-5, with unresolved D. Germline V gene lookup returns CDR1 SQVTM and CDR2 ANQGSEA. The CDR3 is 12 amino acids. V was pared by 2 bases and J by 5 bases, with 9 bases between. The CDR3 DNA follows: TGCAGCGTTGAACGCGGAAGGGAGACCCAGTACTTC. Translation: CSVERGRETQYF.

The CDR3 region has the DNA TGTGCCAGCAGCACGGAAGGCCGTGGTGAAGCTTTCTTT. Amino acids: CASSTEGRGEAFF. The chain recombines TRBV7-9 with TRBJ1-1, with D uncertain. The CDR3 sequence is 13 residues long. With 5 bases removed from V and 7 bases from J, the gap between germline ends came to 14 bases. Germline lookup yields CDR1 SEHNR and CDR2 FQNEAQ (reference sequence).

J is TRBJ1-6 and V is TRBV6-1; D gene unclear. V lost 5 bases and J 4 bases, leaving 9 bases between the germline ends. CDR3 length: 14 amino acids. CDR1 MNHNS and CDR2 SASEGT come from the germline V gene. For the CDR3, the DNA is TGTGCCAGCAGTTCTGGACCTTATAATTCACCCCTCCACTTT. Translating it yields CASSSGPYNSPLHF.

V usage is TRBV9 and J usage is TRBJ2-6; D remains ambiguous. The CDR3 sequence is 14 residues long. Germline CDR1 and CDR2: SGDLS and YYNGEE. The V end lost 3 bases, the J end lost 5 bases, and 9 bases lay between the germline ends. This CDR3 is CASSDRHRANVLTF. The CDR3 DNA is TGTGCCAGCAGCGACAGACATAGGGCCAACGTCCTGACTTTC.

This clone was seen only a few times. CDR3 nucleotide sequence: TGTGCCAGTAGTATTGGGCCAGGGAGGACAGATACGCAGTATTTT. Residues: CASSIGPGRTDTQYF. The chain combines TRBV19 with TRBJ2-3; a weak D match, TRBD2 (6 bases). This CDR3 has 15 amino acids. The V end was cut by 3 bases, the J end by 3 bases, with 13 bases between. Germline CDR1 LNHDA, CDR2 SQIVND (reference sequence).

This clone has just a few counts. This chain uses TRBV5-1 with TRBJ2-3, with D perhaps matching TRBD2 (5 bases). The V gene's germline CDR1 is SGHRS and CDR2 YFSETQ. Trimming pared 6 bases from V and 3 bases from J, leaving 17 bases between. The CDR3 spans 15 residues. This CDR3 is CASTQGLATTDTQYF. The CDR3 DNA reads TGCGCCAGCACCCAAGGGCTAGCAACGACAGATACGCAGTATTTT.

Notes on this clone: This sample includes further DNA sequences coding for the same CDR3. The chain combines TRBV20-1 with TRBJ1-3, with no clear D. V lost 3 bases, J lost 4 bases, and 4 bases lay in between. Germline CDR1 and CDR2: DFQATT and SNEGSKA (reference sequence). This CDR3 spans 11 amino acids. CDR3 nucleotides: TGCAGTGCTAGTTCAGGAAACACCATATATTTT. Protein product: CSASSGNTIYF.

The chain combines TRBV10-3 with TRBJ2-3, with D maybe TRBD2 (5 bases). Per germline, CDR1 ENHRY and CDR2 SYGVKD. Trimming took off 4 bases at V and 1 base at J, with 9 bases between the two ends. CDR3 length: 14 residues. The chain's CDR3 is CAISGREGTDTQYF. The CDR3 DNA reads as TGTGCCATCAGTGGACGGGAAGGCACAGATACGCAGTATTTT.

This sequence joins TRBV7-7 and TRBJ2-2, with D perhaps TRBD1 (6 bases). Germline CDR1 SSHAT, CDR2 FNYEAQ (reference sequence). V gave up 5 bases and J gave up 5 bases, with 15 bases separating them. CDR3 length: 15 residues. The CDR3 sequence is CASSAPQGPTGELFF. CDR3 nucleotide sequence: TGTGCCAGCAGCGCCCCACAGGGACCGACCGGGGAGCTGTTTTTT.

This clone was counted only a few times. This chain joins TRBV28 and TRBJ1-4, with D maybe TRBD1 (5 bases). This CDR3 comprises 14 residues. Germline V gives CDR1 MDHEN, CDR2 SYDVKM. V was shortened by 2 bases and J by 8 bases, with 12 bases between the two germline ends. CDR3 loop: CASSLGGRNEKLFF. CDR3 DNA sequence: TGTGCCAGCAGTTTAGGGGGACGTAACGAAAAACTGTTTTTT.

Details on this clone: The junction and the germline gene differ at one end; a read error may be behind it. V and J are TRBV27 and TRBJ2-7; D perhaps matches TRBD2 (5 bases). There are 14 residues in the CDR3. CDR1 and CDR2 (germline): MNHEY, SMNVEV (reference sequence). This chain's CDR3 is CASSLSSGAGTRLF. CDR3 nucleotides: TGTGCCAGCAGTTTATCGAGCGGCGCTGGTACCAGGCTTTTT.

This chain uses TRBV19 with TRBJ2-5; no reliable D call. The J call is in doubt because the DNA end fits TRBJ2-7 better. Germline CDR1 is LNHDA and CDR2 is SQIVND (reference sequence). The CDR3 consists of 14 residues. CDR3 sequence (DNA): TGTGCCAGTAGTATAGGTCACGTTCAGTACGAGCAGTACTTC. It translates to CASSIGHVQYEQYF.

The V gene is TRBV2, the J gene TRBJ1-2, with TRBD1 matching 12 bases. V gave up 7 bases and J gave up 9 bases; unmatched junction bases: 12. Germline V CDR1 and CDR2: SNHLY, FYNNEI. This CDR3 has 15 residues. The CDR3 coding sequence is TGTGCCAGCACCTTACCGGGACAGGGGGCTAGGAGCTACACCTTC. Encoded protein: CASTLPGQGARSYTF.

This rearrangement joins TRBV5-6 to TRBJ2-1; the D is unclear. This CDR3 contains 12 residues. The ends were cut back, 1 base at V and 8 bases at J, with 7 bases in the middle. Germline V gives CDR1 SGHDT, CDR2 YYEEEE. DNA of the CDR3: TGTGCCAGCAGCTTGACATTCGATGAGCAGTTCTTC. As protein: CASSLTFDEQFF.

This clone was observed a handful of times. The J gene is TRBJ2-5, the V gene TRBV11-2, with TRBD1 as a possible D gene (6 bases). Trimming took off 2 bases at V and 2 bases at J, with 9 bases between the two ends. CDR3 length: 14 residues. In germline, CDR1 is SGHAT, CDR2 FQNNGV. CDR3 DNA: TGTGCCAGCAGCTTAAGCAGGGGACAAGAGACCCAGTACTTC. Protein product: CASSLSRGQETQYF.

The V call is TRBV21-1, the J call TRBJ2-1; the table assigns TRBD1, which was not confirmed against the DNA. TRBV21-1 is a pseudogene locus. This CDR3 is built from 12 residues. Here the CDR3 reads CASSKTGFEQFF. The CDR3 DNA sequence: TGTGCCAGCAGCAAGACAGGGTTTGAGCAGTTCTTC.

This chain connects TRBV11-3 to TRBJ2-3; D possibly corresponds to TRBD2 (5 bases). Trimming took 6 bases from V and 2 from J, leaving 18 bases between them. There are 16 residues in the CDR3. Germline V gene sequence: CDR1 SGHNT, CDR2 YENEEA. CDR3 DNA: TGTGCCAGCAGTCGTGGGTCGGGATCCTACACAGATACGCAGTATTTT. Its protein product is CASSRGSGSYTDTQYF.

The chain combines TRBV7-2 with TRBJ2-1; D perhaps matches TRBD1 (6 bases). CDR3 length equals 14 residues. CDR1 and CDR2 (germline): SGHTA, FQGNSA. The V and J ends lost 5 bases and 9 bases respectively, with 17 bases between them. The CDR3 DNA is TGTGCCAGCAGCGAACGTTGGGGGCGGCGTGAGCAGTTCTTC. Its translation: CASSERWGRREQFF.

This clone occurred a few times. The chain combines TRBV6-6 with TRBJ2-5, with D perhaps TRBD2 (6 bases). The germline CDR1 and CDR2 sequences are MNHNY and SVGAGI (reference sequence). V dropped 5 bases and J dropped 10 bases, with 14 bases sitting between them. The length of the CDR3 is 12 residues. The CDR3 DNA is TGTGCCAGCAGTCGGGGGATTGGGGTCCAGTACTTC. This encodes CASSRGIGVQYF.

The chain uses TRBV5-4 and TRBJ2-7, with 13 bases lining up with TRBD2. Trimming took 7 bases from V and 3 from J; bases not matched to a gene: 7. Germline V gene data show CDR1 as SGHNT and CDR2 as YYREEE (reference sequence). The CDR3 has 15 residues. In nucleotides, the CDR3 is TGTGCCAGCTCCTTGACTAGCGGGGGGAGCTACGAGCAGTACTTC. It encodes CASSLTSGGSYEQYF.

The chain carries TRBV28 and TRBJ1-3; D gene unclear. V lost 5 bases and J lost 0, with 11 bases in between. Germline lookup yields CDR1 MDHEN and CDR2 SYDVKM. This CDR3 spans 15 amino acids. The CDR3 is CASSPSLFSGNTIYF. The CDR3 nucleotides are TGTGCCAGCAGTCCTTCACTGTTCTCTGGAAACACCATATATTTT.

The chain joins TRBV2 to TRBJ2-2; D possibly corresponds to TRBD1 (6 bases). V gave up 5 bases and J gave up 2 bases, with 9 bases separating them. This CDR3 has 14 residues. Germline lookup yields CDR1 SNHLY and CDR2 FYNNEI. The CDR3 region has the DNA TGTGCCAGCAGTCGACAGGATAACACCGGGGAGCTGTTTTTT. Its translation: CASSRQDNTGELFF.

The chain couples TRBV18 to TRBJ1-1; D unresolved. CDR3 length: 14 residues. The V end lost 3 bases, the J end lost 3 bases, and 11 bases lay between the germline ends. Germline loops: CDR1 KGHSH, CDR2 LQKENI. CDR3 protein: CASSPRLGDTEAFF. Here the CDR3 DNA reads TGTGCCAGCTCACCGCGCCTTGGAGACACTGAAGCTTTCTTT. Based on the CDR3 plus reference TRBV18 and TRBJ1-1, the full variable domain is NAGVMQNPRHLVRRRGQEARLRCSPMKGHSHVYWYRQLPEEGLKFMVYLQKENIIDESGMPKERFSAEFPKEGPSILRIQQVVRGDSAAYFCASSPRLGDTEAFFGQGTRLTVV.

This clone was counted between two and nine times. The CDR3 nucleotides are TGTGCCAGCAGCGTGGGGGTGGCCACCGGGGAGCTGTTTTTT. Translation: CASSVGVATGELFF. The chain combines TRBV7-3 with TRBJ2-2, with D tentatively TRBD1 or TRBD2 (5 bases each). CDR1 and CDR2 (germline): SGHTA, FQGTGA. The V end lost 5 bases, the J end lost 4 bases, and 11 bases lay between the germline ends. This CDR3 region has 14 residues. The full variable domain, rest sourced from reference TRBV7-3 and TRBJ2-2, is GAGVSQTPSNKVTEKGKYVELRCDPISGHTALYWYRQSLGQGPEFLIYFQGTGAADDSGLPNDRFFAVRPEGSVSTLKIQRTERGDSAVYLCASSVGVATGELFFGEGSRLTVL.

The CDR3 protein is CASSSGGTQETQYF. The CDR3 nucleotides read TGTGCCAGCAGTAGTGGCGGGACGCAAGAGACCCAGTACTTC. The chain is built from TRBV6-6 and TRBJ2-5; D is possibly TRBD2 (6 bases). Germline-derived CDR1 and CDR2 are MNHNY and SVGAGI (reference sequence). This CDR3 comprises 14 residues. The V end was cut by 5 bases, the J end by 2 bases, with 12 bases between.

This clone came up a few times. The DNA for the CDR3 is TGTGCCAGCTCACCAGACAGGGTGAGCCCCTACGAGCAGTACTTC. Its translation is CASSPDRVSPYEQYF. The rearrangement uses TRBV18 and TRBJ2-7; 7 nucleotides match TRBD1. This CDR3 spans 15 amino acids. The V and J ends lost 2 bases and 2 bases, in that order; junction bases with no gene match: 6. Germline loops: CDR1 KGHSH, CDR2 LQKENI.

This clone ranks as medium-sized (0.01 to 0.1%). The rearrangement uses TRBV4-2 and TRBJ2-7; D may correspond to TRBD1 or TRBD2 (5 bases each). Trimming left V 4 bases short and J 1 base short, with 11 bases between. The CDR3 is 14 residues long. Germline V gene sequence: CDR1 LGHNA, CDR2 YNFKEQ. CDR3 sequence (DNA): TGTGCCAGCAGCCCGGGGACGGTTTCCTACGAGCAGTACTTC. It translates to CASSPGTVSYEQYF.

CDR3 DNA sequence: TGCGCCAGCAGCTTGGAATCCGAGCAGTACTTC. Translating gives CASSLESEQYF. This sequence joins TRBV5-1 and TRBJ2-5; D remains ambiguous. Matching the DNA end better, TRBJ2-7 makes the J call doubtful. This CDR3 region has 11 residues. Germline CDR1 SGHRS, CDR2 YFSETQ.

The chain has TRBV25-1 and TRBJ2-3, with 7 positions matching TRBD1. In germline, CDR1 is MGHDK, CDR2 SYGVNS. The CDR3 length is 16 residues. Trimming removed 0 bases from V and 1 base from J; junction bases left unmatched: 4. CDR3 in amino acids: CASSEYRQGRTDTQYF. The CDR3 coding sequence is TGTGCCAGCAGTGAATATAGACAGGGCCGCACAGATACGCAGTATTTT.